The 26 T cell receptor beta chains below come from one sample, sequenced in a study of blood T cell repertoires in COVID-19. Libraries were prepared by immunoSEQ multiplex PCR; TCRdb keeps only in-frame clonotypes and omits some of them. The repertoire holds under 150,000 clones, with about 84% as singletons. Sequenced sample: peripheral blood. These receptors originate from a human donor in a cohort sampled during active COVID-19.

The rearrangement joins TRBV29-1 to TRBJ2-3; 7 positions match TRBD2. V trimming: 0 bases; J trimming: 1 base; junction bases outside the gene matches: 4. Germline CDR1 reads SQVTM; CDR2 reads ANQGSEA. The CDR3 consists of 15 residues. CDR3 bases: TGCAGCGTTGAAGATAGGGGAGGGGGCACAGATACGCAGTATTTT. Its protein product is CSVEDRGGGTDTQYF.

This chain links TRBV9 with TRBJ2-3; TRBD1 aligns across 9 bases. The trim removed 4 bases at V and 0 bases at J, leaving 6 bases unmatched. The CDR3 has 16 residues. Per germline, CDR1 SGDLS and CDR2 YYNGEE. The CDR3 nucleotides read TGTGCCAGCAGCTACAGGGGGCCTCCGAGCACAGATACGCAGTATTTT. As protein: CASSYRGPPSTDTQYF.

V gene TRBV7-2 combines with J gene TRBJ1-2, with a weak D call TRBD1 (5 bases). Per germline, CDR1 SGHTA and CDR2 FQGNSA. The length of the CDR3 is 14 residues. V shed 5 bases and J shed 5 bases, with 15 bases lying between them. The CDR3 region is CASSPLVGTYGYTF. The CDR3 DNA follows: TGTGCCAGCAGCCCCCTTGTGGGGACTTATGGCTACACCTTC.

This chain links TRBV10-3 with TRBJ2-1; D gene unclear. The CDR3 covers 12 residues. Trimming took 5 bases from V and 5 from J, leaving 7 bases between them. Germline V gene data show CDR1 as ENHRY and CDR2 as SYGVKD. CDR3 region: CAISFEDNEQFF. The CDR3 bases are TGTGCCATCAGTTTCGAGGACAATGAGCAGTTCTTC.

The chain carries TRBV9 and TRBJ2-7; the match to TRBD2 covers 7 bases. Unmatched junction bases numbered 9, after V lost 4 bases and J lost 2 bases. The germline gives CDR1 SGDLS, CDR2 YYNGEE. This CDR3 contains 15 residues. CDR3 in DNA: TGTGCCAGCAGCCCCGGTTGGAGCGGGGCCTACGAGCAGTACTTC. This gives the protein CASSPGWSGAYEQYF.

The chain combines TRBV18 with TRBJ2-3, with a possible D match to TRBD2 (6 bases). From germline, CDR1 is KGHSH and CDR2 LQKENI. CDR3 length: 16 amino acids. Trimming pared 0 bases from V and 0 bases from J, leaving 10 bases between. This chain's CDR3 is CASSPPPGGSTDTQYF. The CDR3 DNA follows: TGTGCCAGCTCACCACCACCCGGGGGAAGCACAGATACGCAGTATTTT.

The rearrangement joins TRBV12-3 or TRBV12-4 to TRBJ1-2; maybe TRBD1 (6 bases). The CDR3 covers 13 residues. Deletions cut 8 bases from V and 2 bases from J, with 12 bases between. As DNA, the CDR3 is TGTGCCAGCTCTCCAGGGGTAAACTATGGCTACACCTTC. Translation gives CASSPGVNYGYTF.

CDR3 sequence: CASSWAAGELFF. CDR3 DNA: TGTGCCAGCAGCTGGGCTGCCGGGGAGCTGTTTTTT. This rearrangement joins TRBV7-2 to TRBJ2-2; no firm D call. This CDR3 contains 12 residues. The germline gives CDR1 SGHTA, CDR2 FQGNSA. Between the trimmed V and J ends, which lost 4 bases and 6 bases, there was a span of 6 bases.

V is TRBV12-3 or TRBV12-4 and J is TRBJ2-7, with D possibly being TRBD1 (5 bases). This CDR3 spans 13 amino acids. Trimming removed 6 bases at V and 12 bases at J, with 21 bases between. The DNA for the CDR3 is TGTGCCAGCAGGGCTAGGGGCAGGGCTGAACTGTACTTC. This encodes CASRARGRAELYF.

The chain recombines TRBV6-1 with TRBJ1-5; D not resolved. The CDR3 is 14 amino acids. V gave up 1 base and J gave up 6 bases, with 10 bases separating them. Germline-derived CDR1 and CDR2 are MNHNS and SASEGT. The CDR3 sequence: CASSEGGGFQPQHF. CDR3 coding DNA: TGTGCCAGCAGTGAAGGTGGAGGGTTTCAGCCCCAGCATTTT.

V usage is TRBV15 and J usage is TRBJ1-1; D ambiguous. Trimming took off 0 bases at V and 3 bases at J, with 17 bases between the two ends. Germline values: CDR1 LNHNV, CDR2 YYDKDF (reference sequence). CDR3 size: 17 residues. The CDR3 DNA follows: TGTGCCACCAGCAGAGAATACCTCCCCCCGAGGGACACTGAAGCTTTCTTT. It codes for CATSREYLPPRDTEAFF. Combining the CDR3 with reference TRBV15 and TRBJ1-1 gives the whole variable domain DAMVIQNPRYQVTQFGKPVTLSCSQTLNHNVMYWYQQKSSQAPKLLFHYYDKDFNNEADTPDNFQSRRPNTSFCFLDIRSPGLGDTAMYLCATSREYLPPRDTEAFFGQGTRLTVV.

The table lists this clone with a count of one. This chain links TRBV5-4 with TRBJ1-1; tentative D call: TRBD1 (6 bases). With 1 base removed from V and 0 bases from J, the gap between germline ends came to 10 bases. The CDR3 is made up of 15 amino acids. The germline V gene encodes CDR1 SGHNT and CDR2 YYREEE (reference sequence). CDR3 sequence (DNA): TGTGCCAGCAGCTTGAGCCAGGGGATGAACACTGAAGCTTTCTTT. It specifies CASSLSQGMNTEAFF.

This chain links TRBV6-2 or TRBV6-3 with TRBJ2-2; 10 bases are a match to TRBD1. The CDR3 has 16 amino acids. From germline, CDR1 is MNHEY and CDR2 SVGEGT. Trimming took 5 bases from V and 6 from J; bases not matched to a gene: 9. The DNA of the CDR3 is TGTGCCAGCAGTCTACCGGGACAGGGGATTGCCGGGGAGCTGTTTTTT. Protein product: CASSLPGQGIAGELFF.

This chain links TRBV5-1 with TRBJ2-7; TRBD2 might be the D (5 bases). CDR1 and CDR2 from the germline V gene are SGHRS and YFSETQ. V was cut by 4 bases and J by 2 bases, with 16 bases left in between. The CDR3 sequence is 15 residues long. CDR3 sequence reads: CASSLTGLPAYEQYF. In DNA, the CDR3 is TGCGCCAGCAGCCTAACCGGACTCCCAGCCTACGAGCAGTACTTC.

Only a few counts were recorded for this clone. DNA for the CDR3: TGTGCCAGCAGCTTGATTAACAGCCGCAACACTGAAGCTTTCTTT. As protein: CASSLINSRNTEAFF. V and J are TRBV5-8 and TRBJ1-1; D gene unclear. Trimming shortened V by 1 base and J by 2 bases, and 12 bases separated the two germline ends. CDR1 SGHTS and CDR2 YDEGEE come from the germline V gene. The CDR3 contains 15 residues.

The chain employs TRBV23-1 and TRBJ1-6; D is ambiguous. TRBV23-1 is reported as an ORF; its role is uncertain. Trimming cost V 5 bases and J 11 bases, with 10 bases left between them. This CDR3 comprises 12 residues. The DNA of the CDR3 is TGCGCCAGCAGTGGGCCTTCTACACCCCTCCACTTT. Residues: CASSGPSTPLHF.

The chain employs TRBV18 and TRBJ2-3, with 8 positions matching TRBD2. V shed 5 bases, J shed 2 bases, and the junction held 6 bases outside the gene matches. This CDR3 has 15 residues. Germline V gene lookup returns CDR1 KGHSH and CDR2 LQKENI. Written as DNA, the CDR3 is TGTGCCAGCTCAACCCTAGCGGGCCTCACAGATACGCAGTATTTT. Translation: CASSTLAGLTDTQYF.

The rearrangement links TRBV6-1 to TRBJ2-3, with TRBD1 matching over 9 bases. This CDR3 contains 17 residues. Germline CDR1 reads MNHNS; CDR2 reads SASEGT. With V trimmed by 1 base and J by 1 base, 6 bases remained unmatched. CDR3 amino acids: CASSEGTGVTGTDTQYF. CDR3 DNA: TGTGCCAGCAGTGAAGGGACAGGGGTCACTGGCACAGATACGCAGTATTTT.

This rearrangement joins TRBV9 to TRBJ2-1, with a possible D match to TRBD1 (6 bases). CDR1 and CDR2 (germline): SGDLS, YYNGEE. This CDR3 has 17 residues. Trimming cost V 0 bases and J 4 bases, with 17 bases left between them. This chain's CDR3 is CASSVATGQGRYNEQFF. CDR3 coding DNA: TGTGCCAGCAGCGTAGCTACGGGGCAGGGGCGGTACAATGAGCAGTTCTTC. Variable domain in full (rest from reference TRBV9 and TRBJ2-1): DSGVTQTPKHLITATGQRVTLRCSPRSGDLSVYWYQQSLDQGLQFLIQYYNGEERAKGNILERFSAQQFPDLHSELNLSSLELGDSALYFCASSVATGQGRYNEQFFGPGTRLTVL.

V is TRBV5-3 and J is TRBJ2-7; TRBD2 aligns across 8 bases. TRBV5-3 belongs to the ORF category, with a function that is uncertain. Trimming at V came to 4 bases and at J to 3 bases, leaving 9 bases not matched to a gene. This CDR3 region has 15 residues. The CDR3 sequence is CARSPTGLASYEQYF. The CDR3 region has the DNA TGTGCCAGAAGCCCTACAGGACTAGCCAGCTACGAGCAGTACTTC.

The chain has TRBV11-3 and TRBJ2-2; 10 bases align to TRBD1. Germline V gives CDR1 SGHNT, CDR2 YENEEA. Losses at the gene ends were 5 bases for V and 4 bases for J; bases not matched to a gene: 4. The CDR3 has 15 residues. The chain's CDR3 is CASSPRTGGTGELFF. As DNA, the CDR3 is TGTGCCAGCAGCCCCCGGACAGGGGGCACCGGGGAGCTGTTTTTT.

The CDR3 region has the DNA TGTGCCACCAGCGGGGCGGGAGACACAGATACGCAGTATTTT. Translated, it gives CATSGAGDTDTQYF. The rearrangement joins TRBV15 to TRBJ2-3, with 7 bases matching TRBD2. This CDR3 has 14 amino acids. Germline CDR1 LNHNV, CDR2 YYDKDF (reference sequence). The junction had 4 bases not matched to a gene; V was cut back by 5 bases and J by 2 bases.

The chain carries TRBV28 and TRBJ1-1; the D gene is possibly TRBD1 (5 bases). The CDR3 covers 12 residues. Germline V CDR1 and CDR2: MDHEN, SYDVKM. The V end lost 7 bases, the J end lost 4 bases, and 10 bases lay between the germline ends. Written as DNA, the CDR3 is TGTGCCAGCATTTCGGGGGGCACTGAAGCTTTCTTT. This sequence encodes CASISGGTEAFF.

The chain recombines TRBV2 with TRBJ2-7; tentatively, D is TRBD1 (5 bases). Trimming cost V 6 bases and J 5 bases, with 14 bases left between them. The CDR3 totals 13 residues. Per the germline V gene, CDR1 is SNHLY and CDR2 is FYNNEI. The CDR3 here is CASSSTQGNEQYF. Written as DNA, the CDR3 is TGTGCCAGCAGCTCTACTCAGGGAAACGAGCAGTACTTC.

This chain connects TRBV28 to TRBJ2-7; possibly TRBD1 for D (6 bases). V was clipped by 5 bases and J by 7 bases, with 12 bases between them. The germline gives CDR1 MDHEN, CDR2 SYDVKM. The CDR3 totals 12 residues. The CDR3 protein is CASSSRTGEQYF. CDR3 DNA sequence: TGTGCCAGCAGTAGTCGAACAGGGGAGCAGTACTTC.

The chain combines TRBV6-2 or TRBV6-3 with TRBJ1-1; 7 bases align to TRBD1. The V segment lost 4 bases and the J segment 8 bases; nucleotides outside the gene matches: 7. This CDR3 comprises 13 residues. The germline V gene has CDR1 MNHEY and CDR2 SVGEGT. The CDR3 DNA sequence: TGTGCCAGCAGTTTATTGGGACAGCGGGAAGCTTTCTTT. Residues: CASSLLGQREAFF.